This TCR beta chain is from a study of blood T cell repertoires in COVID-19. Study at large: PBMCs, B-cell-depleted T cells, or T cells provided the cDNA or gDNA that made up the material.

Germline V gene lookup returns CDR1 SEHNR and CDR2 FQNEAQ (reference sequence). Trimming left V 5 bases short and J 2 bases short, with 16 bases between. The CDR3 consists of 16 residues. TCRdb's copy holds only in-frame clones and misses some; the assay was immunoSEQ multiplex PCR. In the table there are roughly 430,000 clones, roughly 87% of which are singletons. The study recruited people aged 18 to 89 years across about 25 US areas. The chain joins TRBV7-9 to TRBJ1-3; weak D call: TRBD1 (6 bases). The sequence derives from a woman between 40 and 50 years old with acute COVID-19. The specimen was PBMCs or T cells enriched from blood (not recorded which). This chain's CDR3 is CASSKQQGSPGNTIYF. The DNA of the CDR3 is TGTGCCAGCAGCAAACAACAGGGATCCCCTGGAAACACCATATATTTT.